This TCR beta chain was identified in a study of T-cell memory formation after mild COVID-19. Trimming removed 3 bases at V and 2 bases at J, with 11 bases between. This CDR3 contains 14 residues. Looked up from germline, CDR1 is KGHSH and CDR2 is LQKENI. Using its own MiXCR run on the 5' RACE reads, TCRdb lists one record per CDR3 protein. The table shows around 250,000 distinct CDR3 sequences, with around 17% occurring only once. General study findings and limits: There was a balanced CD4/CD8 profile in clones contracting day 15 to 85, and later expanders leaned CD4+.

For this clonotype: The antigen is undetermined.

This chain joins TRBV18 and TRBJ2-7; D perhaps matches TRBD2 (7 bases). This TCR was sampled from a man aged 18 to 30 who had mild COVID-19 (a few samples of this study predate the infection). Cell type and time point are not known. Sequencing was performed on PBMCs or a T cell subset sorted from them (not recorded which). The CDR3, as DNA: TGTGCCAGCTCACCGGGGGGGGGCCCCTACGAGCAGTACGTC. Amino acid sequence: CASSPGGGPYEQYV.